The T cell receptor (beta chain) under discussion was sequenced for a study of Ad26.COV2.S vaccination and SARS-CoV-2 variants. Study-level information: Of the COV1001 trial arms, the Ad26.COV2.S arm included the donor. General observations from the study: Vaccine and placebo groups showed comparable non-spike TCR breadth.

For this clone: Its antigen is not known.

Indicated treatment: some 20 received Ad26.COV2.S at low or high dose, single or two shots; 5 received placebo; per-sample allocation not given. Sampling was done on day 63 after the first vaccine or placebo injection. Boston supplied an adult donor aged 18-55 years. Wuhan-strain spike was delivered by a replication-incompetent Ad26 vector. Libraries were prepared by immunoSEQ multiplex PCR; TCRdb keeps only in-frame clonotypes and omits some of them. In the table there are about 350,000 clones, around nine tenths of which are singletons. The V segment lost 6 bases and the J segment 1 base; nucleotides outside the gene matches: 4. The length of the CDR3 is 14 residues. Germline CDR1 MNHNS, CDR2 SASEGT.

The rearrangement joins TRBV6-1 to TRBJ2-7, with 9 nucleotides matching TRBD2. The sequence derives from a person between 18 and 59 years old who received the Ad26.COV2.S COVID-19 vaccine or a placebo. Specimen: peripheral blood, collected in a trial of Ad26.COV2.S vaccine versus placebo. The CDR3 here is CASRNSGGSYEQYF. CDR3 nucleotides: TGTGCCAGCAGAAATAGCGGGGGTTCCTACGAGCAGTACTTC.